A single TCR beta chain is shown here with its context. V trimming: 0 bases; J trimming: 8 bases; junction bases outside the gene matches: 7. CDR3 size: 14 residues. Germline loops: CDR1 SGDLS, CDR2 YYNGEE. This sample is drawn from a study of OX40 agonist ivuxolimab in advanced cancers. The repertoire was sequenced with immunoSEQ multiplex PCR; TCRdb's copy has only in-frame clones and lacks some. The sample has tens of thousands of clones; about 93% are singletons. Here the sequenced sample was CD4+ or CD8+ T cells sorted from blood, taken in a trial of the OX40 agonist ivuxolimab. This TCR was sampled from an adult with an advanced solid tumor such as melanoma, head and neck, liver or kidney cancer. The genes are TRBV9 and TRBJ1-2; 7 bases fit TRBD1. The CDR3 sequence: CASSVDRGVSGYTF. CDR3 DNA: TGTGCCAGCAGCGTAGACAGGGGCGTTTCCGGCTACACCTTC.